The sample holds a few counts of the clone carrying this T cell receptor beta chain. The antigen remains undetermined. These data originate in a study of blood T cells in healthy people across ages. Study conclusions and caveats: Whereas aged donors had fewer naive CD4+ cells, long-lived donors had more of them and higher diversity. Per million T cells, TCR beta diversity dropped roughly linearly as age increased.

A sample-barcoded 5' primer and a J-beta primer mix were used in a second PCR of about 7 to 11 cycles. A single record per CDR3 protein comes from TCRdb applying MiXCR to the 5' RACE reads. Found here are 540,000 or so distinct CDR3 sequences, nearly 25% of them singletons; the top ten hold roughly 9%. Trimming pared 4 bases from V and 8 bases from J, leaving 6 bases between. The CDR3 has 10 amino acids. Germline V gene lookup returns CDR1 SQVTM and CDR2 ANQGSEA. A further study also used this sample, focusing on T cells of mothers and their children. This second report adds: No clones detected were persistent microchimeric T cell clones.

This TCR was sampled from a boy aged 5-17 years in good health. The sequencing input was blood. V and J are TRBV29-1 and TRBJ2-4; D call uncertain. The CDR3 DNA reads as TGCAGCGTTGTGGACGACATTCAGTACTTC. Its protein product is CSVVDDIQYF.